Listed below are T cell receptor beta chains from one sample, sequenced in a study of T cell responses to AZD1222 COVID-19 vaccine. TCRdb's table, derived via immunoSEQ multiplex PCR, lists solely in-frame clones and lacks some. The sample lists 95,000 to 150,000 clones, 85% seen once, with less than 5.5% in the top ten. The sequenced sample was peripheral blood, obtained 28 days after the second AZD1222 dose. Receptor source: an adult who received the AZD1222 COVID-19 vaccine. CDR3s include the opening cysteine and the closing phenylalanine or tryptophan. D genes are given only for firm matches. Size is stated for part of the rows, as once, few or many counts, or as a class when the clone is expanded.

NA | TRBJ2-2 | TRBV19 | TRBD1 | CASSIRQGNLVGELFF | TGTGCCAGTAGTATTAGACAGGGGAATCTTGTCGGGGAGCTGTTTTTT
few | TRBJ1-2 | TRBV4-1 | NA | CASSQTQGYYGYTF | TGCGCCAGCAGCCAGACTCAGGGGTACTATGGCTACACCTTC
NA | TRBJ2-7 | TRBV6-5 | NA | CASSRTVAYEQYF | TGTGCCAGCAGTAGGACAGTGGCCTACGAGCAGTACTTC
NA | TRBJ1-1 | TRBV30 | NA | CAWSDYTEAFF | TGTGCCTGGAGTGATTACACTGAAGCTTTCTTT
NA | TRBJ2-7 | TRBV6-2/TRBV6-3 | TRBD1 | CASSYSGTGVDEQYF | TGTGCCAGCAGTTACTCGGGGACAGGGGTTGACGAGCAGTACTTC
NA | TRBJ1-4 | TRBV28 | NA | CASSWTLLEKLFF | TGTGCCAGCAGTTGGACACTACTTGAAAAACTGTTTTTT
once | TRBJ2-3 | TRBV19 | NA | CASSWLASTDTQYF | TGTGCCAGTAGTTGGCTAGCGAGCACAGATACGCAGTATTTT
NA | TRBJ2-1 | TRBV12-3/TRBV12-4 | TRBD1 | CASSPGTVGEQFF | TGTGCCAGCAGTCCGGGGACAGTGGGTGAGCAGTTCTTC
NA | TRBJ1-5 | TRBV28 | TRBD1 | CASSTGGETQPQHF | TGTGCCAGCAGTACAGGGGGCGAGACTCAGCCCCAGCATTTT
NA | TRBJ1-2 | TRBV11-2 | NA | CASSLEAALPGYTF | TGTGCCAGCAGCTTAGAGGCAGCCCTGCCAGGCTACACCTTC
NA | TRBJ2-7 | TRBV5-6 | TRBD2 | CASSSPPGLAAYEQYF | TGTGCCAGCAGCAGCCCTCCGGGACTAGCAGCCTACGAGCAGTACTTC
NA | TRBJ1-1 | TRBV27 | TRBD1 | CASSSWTGQGDTEAFF | TGTGCCAGCAGTTCCTGGACGGGACAGGGAGACACTGAAGCTTTCTTT
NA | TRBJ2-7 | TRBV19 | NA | CASTPPASYEQYF | TGTGCCAGTACCCCCCCCGCCTCCTACGAGCAGTACTTC
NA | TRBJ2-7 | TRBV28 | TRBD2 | CASISGGNLYEQYF | TGTGCCAGCATCTCGGGGGGTAACCTCTACGAGCAGTACTTC
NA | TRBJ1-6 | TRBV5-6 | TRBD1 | CASSLRQGMNSPLHF | TGTGCCAGCAGCTTGCGACAGGGGATGAATTCACCCCTCCACTTT
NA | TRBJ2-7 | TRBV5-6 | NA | CASSLVEGKGNEQYF | TGTGCCAGCAGCTTGGTGGAGGGTAAAGGAAACGAGCAGTACTTC
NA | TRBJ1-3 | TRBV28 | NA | CASRMGGSGNTIYF | TGTGCCAGCAGGATGGGGGGCTCTGGAAACACCATATATTTT
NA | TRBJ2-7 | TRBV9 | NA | CASSVAPTDEQYF | TGTGCCAGCAGCGTGGCCCCGACAGACGAGCAGTACTTC
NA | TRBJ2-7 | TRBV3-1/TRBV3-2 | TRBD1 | CASSQGTGPYEQYF | TGTGCCAGCAGCCAAGGGACAGGGCCGTACGAGCAGTACTTC
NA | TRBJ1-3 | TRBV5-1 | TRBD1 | CASSLEQGSGNTIYF | TGCGCCAGCAGCTTGGAACAGGGGTCCGGAAACACCATATATTTT
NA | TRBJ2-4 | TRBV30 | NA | CAWSEGALAKNIQYF | TGTGCCTGGAGTGAAGGAGCTCTAGCCAAAAACATTCAGTACTTC
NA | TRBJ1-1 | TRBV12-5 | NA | CASGLRDRGEAFF | TGTGCTAGTGGTCTCCGGGACCGAGGTGAAGCTTTCTTT
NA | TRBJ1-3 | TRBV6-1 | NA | CASSEYPNSGNTIYF | TGTGCCAGCAGTGAATATCCTAACTCTGGAAACACCATATATTTT
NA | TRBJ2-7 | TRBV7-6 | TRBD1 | CASSSPPTGAYEQYF | TGTGCCAGCAGCTCCCCACCGACAGGGGCCTACGAGCAGTACTTC
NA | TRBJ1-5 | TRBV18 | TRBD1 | CASSPPGGPNQPQHF | TGTGCCAGCTCACCCCCAGGGGGCCCCAATCAGCCCCAGCATTTT
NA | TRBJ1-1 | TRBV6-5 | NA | CASLLRNTEAFF | TGTGCCAGCCTGCTCAGGAACACTGAAGCTTTCTTT
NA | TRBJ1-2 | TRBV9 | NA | CASHFGGPGSYGYTF | TGTGCCAGCCACTTTGGGGGGCCGGGGAGCTATGGCTACACCTTC
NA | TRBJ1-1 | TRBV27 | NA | CASSFGRTTEAFF | TGTGCCAGCAGTTTCGGGCGGACCACTGAAGCTTTCTTT
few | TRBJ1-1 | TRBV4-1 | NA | CASSQAVPGPQAFF | TGCGCCAGCAGCCAAGCCGTTCCGGGGCCTCAAGCTTTCTTT
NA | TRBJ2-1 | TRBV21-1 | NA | CASSKMMAGCNEQFF | TGTGCCAGCAGCAAAATGATGGCAGGATGCAATGAGCAGTTCTTC
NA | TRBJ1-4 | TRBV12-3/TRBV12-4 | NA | CASSLGAVGKLFF | TGTGCCAGCAGTTTAGGGGCCGTCGGAAAACTGTTTTTT
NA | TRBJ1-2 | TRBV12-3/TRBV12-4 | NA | CASSLSMGYGYTF | TGTGCCAGCAGTCTATCCATGGGTTACGGCTACACCTTC
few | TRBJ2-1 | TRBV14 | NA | CASAEGPSSYNEQFF | TGTGCCAGCGCCGAGGGCCCCAGCTCCTACAATGAGCAGTTCTTC
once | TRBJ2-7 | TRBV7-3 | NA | CASSPDGSTSYEQYF | TGTGCCAGCAGCCCGGACGGCTCCACCTCCTACGAGCAGTACTTC
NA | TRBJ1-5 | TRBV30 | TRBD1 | CAWSEQGDQPQHF | TGTGCCTGGAGTGAACAGGGGGACCAGCCCCAGCATTTT
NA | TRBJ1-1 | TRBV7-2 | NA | CASSLEGRRTEAFF | TGTGCCAGCAGCTTAGAAGGTAGGCGGACTGAAGCTTTCTTT
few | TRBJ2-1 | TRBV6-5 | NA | CASKRLGYNEQFF | TGTGCCAGCAAGAGACTAGGCTACAATGAGCAGTTCTTC
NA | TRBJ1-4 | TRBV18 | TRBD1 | CASSPTGGINEKLFF | TGTGCCAGCTCACCGACAGGGGGCATTAATGAAAAACTGTTTTTT
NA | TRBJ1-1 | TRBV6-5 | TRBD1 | CASSSPGQGGNTEAFF | TGTGCCAGCAGTTCGCCAGGGCAGGGGGGGAACACTGAAGCTTTCTTT
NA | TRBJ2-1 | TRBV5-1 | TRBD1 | CASSQGQGGSDEQFF | TGCGCCAGCAGCCAGGGACAGGGGGGTTCGGATGAGCAGTTCTTC